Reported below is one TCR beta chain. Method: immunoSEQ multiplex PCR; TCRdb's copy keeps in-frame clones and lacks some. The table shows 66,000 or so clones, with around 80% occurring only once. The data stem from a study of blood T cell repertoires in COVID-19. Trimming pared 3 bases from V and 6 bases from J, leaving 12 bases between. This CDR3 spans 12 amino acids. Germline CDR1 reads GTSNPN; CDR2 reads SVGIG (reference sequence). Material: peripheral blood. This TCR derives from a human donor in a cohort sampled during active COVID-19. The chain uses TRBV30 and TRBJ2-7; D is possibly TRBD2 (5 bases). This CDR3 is CAWSLLLGEQYF. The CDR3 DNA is TGTGCCTGGAGCCTACTACTAGGCGAGCAGTACTTC. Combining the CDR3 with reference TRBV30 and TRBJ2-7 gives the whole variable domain SQTIHQWPATLVQPVGSPLSLECTVEGTSNPNLYWYRQAAGRGLQLLFYSVGIGQISSEVPQNLSASRPQDRQFILSSKKLLLSDSGFYLCAWSLLLGEQYFGPGTRLTVT.